Below are 5 T cell receptor beta chains sequenced from a single sample in a study of immune evolution from preneoplasia to lung adenocarcinoma. Data came from immunoSEQ multiplex PCR; TCRdb stores just in-frame clones and leaves some out. The sample includes tens of thousands of clones, around 70% of them seen just once. The sequenced material came from FFPE invasive lung adenocarcinoma tissue. The receptors were gathered from a person between 60 and 69 years old with invasive lung adenocarcinoma. Some clones in this sample may be carry-over from other donors' samples.

The J gene is TRBJ2-7, the V gene TRBV28; D is perhaps TRBD1 or TRBD2 (5 bases each). With 6 bases removed from V and 5 bases from J, the gap between germline ends came to 20 bases. Germline V lookup: CDR1 MDHEN, CDR2 SYDVKM. CDR3 length: 15 residues. The CDR3 protein is CASSRKGGGIHEQYF. DNA of the CDR3: TGTGCCAGCAGCCGGAAGGGTGGGGGTATCCACGAGCAGTACTTC.

The V gene is TRBV7-2, the J gene TRBJ2-3, with 8 positions matching TRBD2. Germline-derived CDR1 and CDR2 are SGHTA and FQGNSA. Trimming cost V 5 bases and J 4 bases; bases outside gene matches: 11. The CDR3 is 16 amino acids. CDR3 sequence: CASSTTGTSRADTQYF. CDR3 bases: TGTGCCAGCAGCACAACCGGGACTAGTCGTGCAGATACGCAGTATTTT.

This clone has a single count. The chain has TRBV7-9 and TRBJ2-3; possibly TRBD1 for D (5 bases). The CDR3 runs to 16 residues. V lost 2 bases to trimming and J lost 2 bases, with 14 bases between them. Germline V gene data show CDR1 as SEHNR and CDR2 as FQNEAQ (reference sequence). The CDR3 region has the DNA TGTGCCAGCAGCTTAAGTCCAGGGCTCCACACAGATACGCAGTATTTT. It yields the protein CASSLSPGLHTDTQYF. The whole variable domain, remainder taken from reference TRBV7-9 and TRBJ2-3, is DTGVSQNPRHKITKRGQNVTFRCDPISEHNRLYWYRQTLGQGPEFLTYFQNEAQLEKSRLLSDRFSAERPKGSFSTLEIQRTEQGDSAMYLCASSLSPGLHTDTQYFGPGTRLTVL.

This sequence joins TRBV5-1 and TRBJ2-3; TRBD1 is a possible D gene (6 bases). Germline lookup yields CDR1 SGHRS and CDR2 YFSETQ. The CDR3 length is 14 residues. Trimming took 4 bases from V and 1 from J, leaving 10 bases between them. The CDR3 is CASSQWTGTDTQYF. The CDR3 nucleotides read TGCGCCAGCAGCCAATGGACAGGCACAGATACGCAGTATTTT.

This chain links TRBV9 with TRBJ2-3; 9 positions agree with TRBD1. With V trimmed by 4 bases and J by 2 bases, 8 bases remained unmatched. In germline, CDR1 is SGDLS, CDR2 YYNGEE. This CDR3 comprises 16 residues. As DNA, the CDR3 is TGTGCCAGCAGCACAGGGACAGGGCAACTCACAGATACGCAGTATTTT. As protein: CASSTGTGQLTDTQYF.